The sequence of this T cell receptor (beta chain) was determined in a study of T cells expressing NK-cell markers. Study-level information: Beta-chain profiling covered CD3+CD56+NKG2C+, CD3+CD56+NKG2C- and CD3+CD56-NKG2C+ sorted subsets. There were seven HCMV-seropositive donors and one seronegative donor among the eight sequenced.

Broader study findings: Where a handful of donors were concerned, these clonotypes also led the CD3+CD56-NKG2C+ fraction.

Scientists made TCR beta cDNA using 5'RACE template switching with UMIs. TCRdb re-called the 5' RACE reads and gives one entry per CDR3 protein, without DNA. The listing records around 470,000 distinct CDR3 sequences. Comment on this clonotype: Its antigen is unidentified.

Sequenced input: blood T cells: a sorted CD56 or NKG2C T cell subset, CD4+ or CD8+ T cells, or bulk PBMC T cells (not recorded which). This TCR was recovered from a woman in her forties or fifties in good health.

CDR3 loop: CASRLEIQGRELFF. This rearrangement joins TRBV5-1 to TRBJ2-2. This CDR3 contains 14 residues. Germline V gene data show CDR1 as SGHRS and CDR2 as YFSETQ.